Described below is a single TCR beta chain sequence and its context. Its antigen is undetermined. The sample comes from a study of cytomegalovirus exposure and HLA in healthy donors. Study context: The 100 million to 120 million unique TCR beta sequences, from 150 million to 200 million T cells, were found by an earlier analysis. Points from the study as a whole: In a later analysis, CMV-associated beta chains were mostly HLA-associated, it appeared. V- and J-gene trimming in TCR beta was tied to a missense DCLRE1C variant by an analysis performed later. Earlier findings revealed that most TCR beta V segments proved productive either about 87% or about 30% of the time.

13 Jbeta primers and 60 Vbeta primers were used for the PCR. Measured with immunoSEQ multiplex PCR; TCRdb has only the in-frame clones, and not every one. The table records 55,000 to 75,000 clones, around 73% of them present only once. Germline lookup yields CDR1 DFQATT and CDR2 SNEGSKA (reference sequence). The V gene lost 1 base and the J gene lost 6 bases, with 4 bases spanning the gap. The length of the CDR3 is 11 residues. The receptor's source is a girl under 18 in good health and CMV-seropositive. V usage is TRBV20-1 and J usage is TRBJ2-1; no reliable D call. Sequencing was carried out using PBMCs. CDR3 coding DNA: TGCAGTGCTAGAGTCGGCAATGAGCAGTTCTTC. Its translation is CSARVGNEQFF.